A selection of T cell receptor beta chains follows, all from one sample in a study of cytomegalovirus exposure and HLA in healthy donors. TCRdb's table, derived via immunoSEQ multiplex PCR, lists solely in-frame clones and lacks some. Of 190,000 or so clones in the sample, approximately 83% were seen once. Sequences were obtained from PBMCs. The receptor set was obtained from a boy between 2 and 10 years old in good health and CMV-seronegative. Each CDR3 is given with its conserved first and last residue. D genes are given only for firm matches.

TRBJ1-4 TRBV2 TRBD1 12 CASRDRGGKLFF TGTGCCAGCCGAGACAGGGGTGGAAAACTGTTTTTT
TRBJ2-1 TRBV4-2 TRBD2 19 CASSQARGLAGAEGDEQFF TGTGCCAGCAGCCAAGCACGGGGACTAGCGGGGGCCGAAGGGGATGAGCAGTTCTTC
TRBJ2-7 TRBV6-5 - 14 CASSYGRGSYEQYF TGTGCCAGCAGTTACGGCAGGGGCTCCTACGAGCAGTACTTC
TRBJ2-5 TRBV19 TRBD1 13 CASSNTGGETQYF TGTGCCAGTAGTAATACAGGGGGGGAGACCCAGTACTTC
TRBJ2-1 TRBV5-1 - 15 CASSRDSQAPNEQFF TGCGCCAGCAGCCGCGACTCCCAAGCCCCCAATGAGCAGTTCTTC
TRBJ2-1 TRBV4-3 TRBD2 15 CASSPLRGGTNEQFF TGCGCCAGCAGCCCCCTTCGGGGGGGGACGAATGAGCAGTTCTTC
TRBJ2-4 TRBV7-2 TRBD2 15 CASSTSALAKNIQYF TGTGCCAGCAGTACTAGCGCTCTAGCCAAAAACATTCAGTACTTC
TRBJ1-1 TRBV9 TRBD1 14 CASSARDRGPEAFF TGTGCCAGCAGCGCGCGGGACAGGGGGCCTGAAGCTTTCTTT
TRBJ1-2 TRBV18 TRBD1 14 CASSPIRTGEGYTF TGTGCCAGCTCACCGATCCGGACAGGGGAAGGCTACACCTTC
TRBJ2-2 TRBV6-5 - 14 CATEEGMNTGELFF TGTGCCACGGAGGAGGGGATGAACACCGGGGAGCTGTTTTTT
TRBJ1-3 TRBV2 - 15 CASSVADSSGNTIYF TGTGCCAGCAGTGTAGCTGACAGCTCTGGAAACACCATATATTTT
TRBJ2-5 TRBV7-9 - 13 CASSFGQRETQYF TGTGCCAGCAGCTTTGGACAGAGGGAGACCCAGTACTTC
TRBJ2-7 TRBV7-8 - 16 CASSLGRSRAGGEQYF TGTGCCAGCAGCTTAGGGAGGAGTAGGGCCGGGGGCGAGCAGTACTTC